This entry lists 3 T cell receptor beta chains sequenced from one sample in a study of blood T cells in healthy people across ages (dated by TCRdb to the mid-2010s). Library preparation used 5' RACE. A second PCR of roughly 7 to 12 cycles was performed with a sample-barcoded 5' primer and a J-beta primer mix. TCRdb reprocessed the public reads (quality trimming at Q25 with fastp, clone calling with MiXCR) and kept in-frame beta chains. Here each entry gathers all rows of one CDR3 protein and keeps the most common genes and DNA. This sample holds fewer than 2 million distinct CDR3 sequences; roughly 43% were observed only once. The ten largest clones capture around 23% of the sample. The specimen sequenced was blood. All receptors derive from a human donor in good health.

This clonotype was picked up a small number of times. The chain links TRBV7-2 to TRBJ2-4, with D possibly TRBD1 on 5 matching bases. The CDR3 sequence is 15 residues long. V was pared by 1 base and J by 1 base, with 8 bases between. Germline CDR1 SGHTA, CDR2 FQGNSA. The CDR3 DNA follows: TGTGCCAGCAGCTTAGGGGGCCATGCCAAAAACATTCAGTACTTC. Amino acids: CASSLGGHAKNIQYF.

CDR3 sequence reads: CASSQIPTGEIDYGYTF. The CDR3 bases are TGCGCCAGCAGCCAAATCCCAACAGGGGAAATTGACTATGGCTACACCTTC. This chain uses TRBV4-1 with TRBJ1-2; 7 bases match TRBD1. The trim removed 2 bases at V and 3 bases at J, leaving 12 bases unmatched. The CDR3 spans 17 residues. Germline V CDR1 and CDR2: MGHRA, YSYEKL.

This clonotype was detected only a few times. The gene calls are TRBV29-1 and TRBJ1-1, with a possible D match to TRBD1 (5 bases). The CDR3 is 13 residues long. Germline V lookup: CDR1 SQVTM, CDR2 ANQGSEA. With 7 bases removed from V and 1 base from J, the gap between germline ends came to 13 bases. The CDR3 is CSARGLGNTEAFF. As DNA, the CDR3 is TGCAGCGCCCGGGGCCTGGGGAACACTGAAGCTTTCTTT.